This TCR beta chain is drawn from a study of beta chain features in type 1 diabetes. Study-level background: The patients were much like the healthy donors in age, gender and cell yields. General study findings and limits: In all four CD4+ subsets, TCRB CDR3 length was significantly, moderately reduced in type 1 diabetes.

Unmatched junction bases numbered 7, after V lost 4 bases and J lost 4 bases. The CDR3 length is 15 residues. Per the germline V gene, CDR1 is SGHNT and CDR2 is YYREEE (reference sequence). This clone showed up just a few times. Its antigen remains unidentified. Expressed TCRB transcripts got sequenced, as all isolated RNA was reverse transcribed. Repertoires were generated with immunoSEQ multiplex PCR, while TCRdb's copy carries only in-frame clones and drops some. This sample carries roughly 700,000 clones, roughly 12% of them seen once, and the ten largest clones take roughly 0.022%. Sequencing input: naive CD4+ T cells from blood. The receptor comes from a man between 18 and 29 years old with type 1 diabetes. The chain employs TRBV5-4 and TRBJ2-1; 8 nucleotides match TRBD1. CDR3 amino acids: CASSQGAPRYNEQFF. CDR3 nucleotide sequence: TGTGCCAGCAGCCAGGGGGCGCCGAGGTACAATGAGCAGTTCTTC. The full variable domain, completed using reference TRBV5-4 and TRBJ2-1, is ETGVTQSPTHLIKTRGQQVTLRCSSQSGHNTVSWYQQALGQGPQFIFQYYREEENGRGNFPPRFSGLQFPNYSSELNVNALELDDSALYLCASSQGAPRYNEQFFGPGTRLTVL.